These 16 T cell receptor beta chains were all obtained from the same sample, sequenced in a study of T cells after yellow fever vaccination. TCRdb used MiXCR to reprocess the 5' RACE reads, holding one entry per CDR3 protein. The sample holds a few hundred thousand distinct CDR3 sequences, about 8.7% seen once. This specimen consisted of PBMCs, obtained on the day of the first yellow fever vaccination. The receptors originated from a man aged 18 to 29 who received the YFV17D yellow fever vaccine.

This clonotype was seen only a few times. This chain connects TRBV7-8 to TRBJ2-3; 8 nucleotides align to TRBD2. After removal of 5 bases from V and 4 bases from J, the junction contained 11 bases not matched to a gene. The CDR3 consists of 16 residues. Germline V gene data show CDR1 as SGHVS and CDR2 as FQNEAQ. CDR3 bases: TGTGCCAGCAGCCCCCCAGGACTAGCAATATCAGATACGCAGTATTTT. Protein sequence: CASSPPGLAISDTQYF.

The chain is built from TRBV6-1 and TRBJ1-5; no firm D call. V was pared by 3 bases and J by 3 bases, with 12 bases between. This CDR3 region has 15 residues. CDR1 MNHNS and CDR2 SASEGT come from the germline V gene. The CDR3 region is CASSEFGVYNQPQHF. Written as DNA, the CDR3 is TGTGCCAGCAGTGAGTTCGGGGTTTACAATCAGCCCCAGCATTTT.

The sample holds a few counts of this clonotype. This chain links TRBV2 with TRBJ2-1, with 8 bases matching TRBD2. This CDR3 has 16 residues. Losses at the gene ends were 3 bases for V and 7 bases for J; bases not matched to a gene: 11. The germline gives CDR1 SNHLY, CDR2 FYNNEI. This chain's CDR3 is CASSERSGGSRNEQFF. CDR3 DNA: TGTGCCAGCAGTGAGAGGAGCGGGGGAAGTAGGAATGAGCAGTTCTTC.

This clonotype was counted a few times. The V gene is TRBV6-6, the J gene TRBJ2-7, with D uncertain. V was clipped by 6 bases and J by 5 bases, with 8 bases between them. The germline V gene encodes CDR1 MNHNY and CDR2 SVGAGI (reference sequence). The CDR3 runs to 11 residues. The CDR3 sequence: CASRSPDEQYF. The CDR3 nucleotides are TGTGCCAGCAGATCCCCCGACGAGCAGTACTTC.

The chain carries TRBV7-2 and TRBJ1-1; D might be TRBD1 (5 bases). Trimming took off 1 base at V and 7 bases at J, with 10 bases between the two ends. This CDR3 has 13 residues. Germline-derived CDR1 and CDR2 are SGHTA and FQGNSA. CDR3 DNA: TGTGCCAGCAGCTTAGGCTGGGGCAATGAAGCTTTCTTT. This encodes CASSLGWGNEAFF.

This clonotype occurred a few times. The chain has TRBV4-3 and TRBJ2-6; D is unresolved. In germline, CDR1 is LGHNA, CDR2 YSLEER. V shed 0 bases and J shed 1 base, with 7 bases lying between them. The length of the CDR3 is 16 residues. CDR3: CASSQDLGSGANVLTF. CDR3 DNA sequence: TGCGCCAGCAGCCAAGACTTAGGGTCTGGGGCCAACGTCCTGACTTTC.

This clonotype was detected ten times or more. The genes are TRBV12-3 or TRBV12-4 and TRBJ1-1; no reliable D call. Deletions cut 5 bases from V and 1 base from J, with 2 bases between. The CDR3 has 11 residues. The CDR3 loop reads CASSRNTEAFF. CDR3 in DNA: TGTGCCAGCAGTAGGAACACTGAAGCTTTCTTT.

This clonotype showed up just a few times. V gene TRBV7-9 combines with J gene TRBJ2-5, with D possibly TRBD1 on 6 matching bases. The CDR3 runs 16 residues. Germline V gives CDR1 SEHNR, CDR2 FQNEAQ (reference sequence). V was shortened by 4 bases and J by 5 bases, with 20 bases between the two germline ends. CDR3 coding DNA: TGTGCCAGCAGCTCAGACGGTACAGGGCTCTGGGAGACCCAGTACTTC. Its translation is CASSSDGTGLWETQYF.

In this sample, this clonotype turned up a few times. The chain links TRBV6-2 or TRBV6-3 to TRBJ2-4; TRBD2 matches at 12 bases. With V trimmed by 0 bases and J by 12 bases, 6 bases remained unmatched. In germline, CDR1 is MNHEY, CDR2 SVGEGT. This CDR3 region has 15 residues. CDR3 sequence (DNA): TGTGCCAGCAGTTACTCGGCTAGCGGGGGGGTCGGTCAGTACTTC. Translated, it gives CASSYSASGGVGQYF.

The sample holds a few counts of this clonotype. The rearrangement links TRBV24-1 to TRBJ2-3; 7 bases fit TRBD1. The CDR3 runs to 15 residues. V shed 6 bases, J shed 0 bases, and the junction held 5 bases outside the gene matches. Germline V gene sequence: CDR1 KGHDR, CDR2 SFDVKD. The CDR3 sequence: CATSMGDSSTDTQYF. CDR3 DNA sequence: TGTGCCACCAGTATGGGGGACAGTAGCACAGATACGCAGTATTTT.

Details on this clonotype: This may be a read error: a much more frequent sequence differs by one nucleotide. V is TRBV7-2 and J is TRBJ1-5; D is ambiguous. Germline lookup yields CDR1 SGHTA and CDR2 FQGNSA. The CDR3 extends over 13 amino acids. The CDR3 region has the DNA TGTGCCAGCAGCTTAGCCCCGAGTCAGCCCCTGCATTTT. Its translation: CASSLAPSQPLHF. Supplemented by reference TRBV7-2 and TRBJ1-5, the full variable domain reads GAGVSQSPSNKVTEKGKDVELRCDPISGHTALYWYRQSLGQGLEFLIYFQGNSAPDKSGLPSDRFSAERTGGSVSTLTIQRTQQEDSAVYLCASSLAPSQPLHFGDGTRLSIL.

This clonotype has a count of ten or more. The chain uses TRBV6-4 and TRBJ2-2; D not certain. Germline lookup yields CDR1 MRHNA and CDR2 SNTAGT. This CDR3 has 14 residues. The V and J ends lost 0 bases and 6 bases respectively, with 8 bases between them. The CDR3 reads CASSDSRMSGELFF. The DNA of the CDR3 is TGTGCCAGCAGTGACTCGAGAATGTCCGGGGAGCTGTTTTTT.

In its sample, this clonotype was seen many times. CDR3 protein: CAISVEDTEAFF. In DNA form, the CDR3 reads TGTGCCATCAGTGTCGAGGACACTGAAGCTTTCTTT. The V and J genes are TRBV10-3 and TRBJ1-1; D is uncertain. V shed 4 bases and J shed 3 bases, with 6 bases lying between them. The CDR3 runs to 12 residues. Per germline, CDR1 ENHRY and CDR2 SYGVKD.

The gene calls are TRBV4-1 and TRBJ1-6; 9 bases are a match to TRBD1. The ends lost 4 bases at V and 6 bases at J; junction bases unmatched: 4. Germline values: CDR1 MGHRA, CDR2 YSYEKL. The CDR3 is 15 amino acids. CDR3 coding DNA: TGCGCCAGCAGCCTAGGACAGGGGTTTAATTCACCCCTCCACTTT. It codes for CASSLGQGFNSPLHF.

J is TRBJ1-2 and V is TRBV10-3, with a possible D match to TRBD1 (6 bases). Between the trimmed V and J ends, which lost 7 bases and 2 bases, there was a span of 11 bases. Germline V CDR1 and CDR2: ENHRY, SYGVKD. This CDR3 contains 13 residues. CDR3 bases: TGTGCCATCACCTTAGACAGGAACTATGGCTACACCTTC. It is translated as CAITLDRNYGYTF.

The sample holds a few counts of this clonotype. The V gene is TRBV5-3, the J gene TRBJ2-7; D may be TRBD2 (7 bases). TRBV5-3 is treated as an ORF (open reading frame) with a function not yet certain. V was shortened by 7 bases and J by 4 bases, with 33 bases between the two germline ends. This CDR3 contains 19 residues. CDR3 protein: CARPSPAAKGGAFGYEQYV. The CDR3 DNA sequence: TGTGCCAGACCTAGTCCAGCAGCCAAGGGGGGGGCATTCGGTTACGAGCAGTACGTC.